Listed below are T cell receptor beta chains from one sample, sequenced in a study of OX40 agonist ivuxolimab in advanced cancers. Some clones are missing from TCRdb's copy, which holds only in-frame ones; the method was immunoSEQ multiplex PCR. The sample shows 25,000 to 30,000 clones, approximately 86% of them seen only once. The sequencing here drew on CD4+ or CD8+ T cells sorted from blood, taken in a trial of the OX40 agonist ivuxolimab. These TCRs come from an adult with an advanced solid tumor such as melanoma, head and neck, liver or kidney cancer. Each CDR3 is given with its conserved first and last residue. D genes are given only for firm matches. The size entry is marked missing in some rows and otherwise reads once, few, many or a size class.

>TRBV9|TRBJ2-1|TRBD1|-
CASSVGQGRSEQFF
TGTGCCAGCAGCGTAGGACAGGGGAGGAGTGAGCAGTTCTTC
>TRBV6-4|TRBJ1-2|-|-
CASSVYPRVGYGYTF
TGTGCCAGCAGCGTATACCCCAGGGTCGGCTATGGCTACACCTTC
>TRBV18|TRBJ1-5|-|few
CASSPDRYSNQPQHF
TGTGCCAGCTCACCAGACAGATATAGCAATCAGCCCCAGCATTTT
>TRBV5-1|TRBJ2-7|-|once
CASSLIGEFPREQYF
TGCGCCAGCAGCTTGATAGGGGAGTTCCCTAGGGAGCAGTACTTC
>TRBV7-3|TRBJ2-3|TRBD2|-
CASSPGPLAGGPGDTQYF
TGTGCCAGCAGCCCCGGGCCCCTAGCGGGGGGGCCGGGAGATACGCAGTATTTT
>TRBV4-2|TRBJ2-7|-|-
CASSQLQGGSYEQYF
TGTGCCAGCAGCCAGTTACAGGGGGGGTCCTACGAGCAGTACTTC
>TRBV4-2|TRBJ1-3|-|once
CASSPFGGTHPGNTIYF
TGTGCCAGCAGCCCCTTCGGAGGGACCCACCCTGGAAACACCATATATTTT
>TRBV7-6|TRBJ2-5|-|-
CASSSPGEETQYF
TGTGCCAGCAGCTCCCCAGGGGAAGAGACCCAGTACTTC
>TRBV11-3|TRBJ2-2|-|-
CASSLGDHGELFF
TGTGCCAGCAGCTTAGGGGATCACGGGGAGCTGTTTTTT
>TRBV25-1|TRBJ2-4|-|-
CASSLGADKNIQYF
TGTGCCAGCAGCCTGGGGGCGGACAAAAACATTCAGTACTTC
>TRBV7-9|TRBJ1-1|-|-
CASSPEEAFF
TGTGCCAGCAGCCCGGAAGAAGCTTTCTTT
>TRBV10-3|TRBJ2-6|-|-
CAISDYASSGANVLTF
TGTGCCATCAGTGATTATGCGAGCTCTGGGGCCAACGTCCTGACTTTC
>TRBV5-6|TRBJ2-1|TRBD2|-
CASSLAGNEQFF
TGTGCCAGCAGCCTAGCGGGGAATGAGCAGTTCTTC
>TRBV10-3|TRBJ2-7|TRBD1|-
CAISESDRGSYEQYF
TGTGCCATCAGTGAGTCGGACAGGGGTTCCTACGAGCAGTACTTC
>TRBV7-3|TRBJ1-2|-|once
CASSLSPGGGYTF
TGTGCCAGCAGCTTATCGCCCGGTGGTGGCTACACCTTC
>TRBV30|TRBJ2-1|-|-
CAWSALAVTYHEQFF
TGTGCCTGGAGTGCGTTAGCGGTGACGTACCATGAGCAGTTCTTC
>TRBV19|TRBJ2-4|-|-
CASSRQAFGAKNIQYF
TGTGCCAGTAGTAGGCAGGCTTTCGGCGCCAAAAACATTCAGTACTTC
>TRBV10-1|TRBJ1-2|-|-
CASSEYCRGRDGYTF
TGCGCCAGCAGTGAGTATTGTAGGGGGAGGGATGGCTACACCTTC
>TRBV6-6|TRBJ2-1|-|-
CASSSEGGKQFF
TGTGCCAGCAGTTCGGAGGGTGGGAAGCAGTTCTTC
>TRBV9|TRBJ1-1|-|few
CASRPGPNTEAFF
TGTGCCAGCAGACCCGGGCCTAACACTGAAGCTTTCTTT
>TRBV9|TRBJ1-3|TRBD1|-
CASSVEGRGLGNTIYF
TGTGCCAGCAGCGTGGAGGGCAGGGGGCTTGGAAACACCATATATTTT
>TRBV11-1|TRBJ2-1|-|-
CASSLDHGLNEQFF
TGTGCCAGCAGCTTAGATCACGGGCTCAATGAGCAGTTCTTC
>TRBV5-1|TRBJ1-2|-|-
CASSTGGTNGYTF
TGCGCCAGCAGCACTGGGGGAACGAATGGCTACACCTTC
>TRBV9|TRBJ2-7|-|-
CASSLSQASTYEQYF
TGTGCCAGCTCCTTGAGCCAGGCTAGCACCTACGAGCAGTACTTC
>TRBV5-1|TRBJ2-5|-|few
CASGWGETQYF
TGCGCCAGCGGATGGGGGGAGACCCAGTACTTC
>TRBV30|TRBJ1-1|TRBD1|once
CAWILRLQGGTEAFF
TGTGCCTGGATCCTAAGGTTACAGGGGGGCACTGAAGCTTTCTTT
>TRBV29-1|TRBJ2-3|-|-
CSVAPGIGQYF
TGCAGCGTTGCCCCCGGAATTGGACAGTATTTT
>TRBV9|TRBJ2-1|-|once
CASSPTPSSYNEQFF
TGTGCCAGCAGTCCTACACCGAGCTCCTACAATGAGCAGTTCTTC
>TRBV4-1|TRBJ1-1|-|-
CASSQVAVPMNTEAFF
TGCGCCAGCAGCCAAGTCGCGGTTCCCATGAACACTGAAGCTTTCTTT
>TRBV7-9|TRBJ2-7|-|once
CASSPAGGLSDEQYF
TGTGCCAGCAGCCCGGCTGGGGGATTGTCTGACGAGCAGTACTTC
>TRBV11-3|TRBJ2-3|-|-
CASSPYGGDTDTQYF
TGTGCCAGCAGTCCCTACGGGGGAGACACAGATACGCAGTATTTT
>TRBV19|TRBJ1-5|-|once
CASSMVKSNQPQHF
TGTGCCAGTAGTATGGTGAAAAGCAATCAGCCCCAGCATTTT
>TRBV6-1|TRBJ1-3|-|-
CATMFDGTRGNTIYF
TGTGCCACCATGTTTGACGGGACTCGCGGAAACACCATATATTTT
>TRBV10-1|TRBJ1-5|-|-
CASSEGINQPQHF
TGCGCCAGCAGTGAGGGGATTAATCAGCCCCAGCATTTT
>TRBV2|TRBJ2-1|TRBD2|-
CASGVLTGTSGGATEQFF
TGTGCCAGCGGAGTTTTAACCGGGACTAGCGGGGGGGCAACCGAGCAGTTCTTC
>TRBV6-5|TRBJ2-2|-|once
CASRPGLTGELFF
TGTGCCAGCAGACCGGGGCTCACCGGGGAGCTGTTTTTT
>TRBV5-4|TRBJ2-7|-|-
CASSLGGSLFYEQYF
TGTGCCAGCAGCTTGGGGGGTAGTCTATTCTACGAGCAGTACTTC
>TRBV5-1|TRBJ2-7|TRBD1|-
CASSVPQGAYEQYF
TGCGCCAGCAGCGTACCTCAGGGGGCCTACGAGCAGTACTTC
>TRBV7-9|TRBJ2-7|-|-
CASSLGEESYEQYF
TGTGCCAGCAGCTTAGGAGAGGAGTCCTACGAGCAGTACTTC
>TRBV4-1|TRBJ1-1|TRBD1|-
CASSRAEQGSTEAFF
TGCGCCAGCAGCCGAGCAGAACAGGGGAGCACTGAAGCTTTCTTT
>TRBV11-3|TRBJ2-1|-|-
CASSWARGNEQFF
TGTGCCAGCAGCTGGGCCAGGGGCAATGAGCAGTTCTTC
>TRBV6-5|TRBJ1-3|-|once
CASRPRRSGNTIYF
TGTGCCAGCAGACCAAGACGCTCTGGAAACACCATATATTTT
>TRBV27|TRBJ2-7|-|once
CASSLGRVYEQYF
TGTGCCAGCAGTTTAGGCAGGGTTTACGAGCAGTACTTC
>TRBV15|TRBJ2-7|TRBD1|-
CATSGTGVHEQYF
TGTGCCACCAGCGGGACAGGGGTCCACGAGCAGTACTTC
>TRBV29-1|TRBJ2-2|TRBD2|-
CSVEDPLAGGGRISTGELFF
TGCAGCGTTGAAGATCCCCTAGCGGGAGGCGGCCGAATTTCCACCGGGGAGCTGTTTTTT
>TRBV27|TRBJ2-7|TRBD1|-
CASSRGQEISYEQYF
TGTGCCAGCAGTCGGGGACAGGAAATCTCCTACGAGCAGTACTTC
>TRBV27|TRBJ1-5|-|-
CASRRTRGLNQPQHF
TGTGCCAGCAGAAGGACCAGGGGATTGAATCAGCCCCAGCATTTT
>TRBV11-2|TRBJ2-1|-|-
CASSLDPRVDEQFF
TGTGCCAGCAGCTTAGATCCCCGTGTCGATGAGCAGTTCTTC
>TRBV7-2|TRBJ2-1|-|-
CASRQDRSSYNEQFF
TGTGCCAGCAGACAGGACAGAAGCTCCTACAATGAGCAGTTCTTC
>TRBV7-2|TRBJ1-1|-|-
CASSLIMNTEAFF
TGTGCCAGCAGCTTAATAATGAACACTGAAGCTTTCTTT
>TRBV15|TRBJ1-2|-|-
CATSPHREDFYGYTF
TGTGCCACCAGCCCGCACAGGGAGGACTTTTATGGCTACACCTTC
>TRBV10-2|TRBJ2-1|TRBD2|-
CASRGLAGYNEQFF
TGCGCCAGCAGGGGACTAGCGGGATACAATGAGCAGTTCTTC
>TRBV20-1|TRBJ2-1|-|-
CSARGANEQFF
TGCAGTGCTAGAGGGGCGAATGAGCAGTTCTTC
>TRBV2|TRBJ1-2|-|once
CASRVHPSDGYTF
TGTGCCAGCAGAGTACACCCGTCAGATGGCTACACCTTC
>TRBV5-1|TRBJ2-1|-|-
CASSLAGNEQFF
TGCGCCAGCAGCTTGGCAGGGAATGAGCAGTTCTTC